This TCR beta chain was observed in a study of type 1 and type 2 diabetes patients. At the level of the study: Donors were type 1 diabetes, type 2 diabetes, or nondiabetic controls. Overall study findings and caveats: Age and gender were not matched between study groups. With limited T2D and control samples, some T1D-only expanded clones may not be T1D-specific.

This clonotype has only a few counts. The antigen is not known. Peripheral blood, approximately 9.6 milliliters per participant, was collected. PCR was run on genomic DNA. Multiplex PCR with 30 forward and 13 reverse primers amplified the TCR beta CDR3. TCRdb passed the multiplex PCR reads through MiXCR, listing each CDR3 protein once. Among 250,000 to 300,000 distinct CDR3 sequences listed, 40% to 50% were seen once. There are 13 residues in the CDR3. From germline, CDR1 is SGHTA and CDR2 FQGNSA. The V gene lost 1 base and the J gene lost 4 bases, with 5 bases spanning the gap. The chain links TRBV7-2 to TRBJ2-1; D is unresolved. The sequenced material came from peripheral blood mononuclear cells (PBMCs). The receptor was isolated from a young man with type 2 diabetes. CDR3 region: CASSLETYNEQFF. CDR3 nucleotide sequence: TGTGCCAGCAGCTTAGAAACTTACAATGAGCAGTTCTTC.